This T cell receptor (beta chain) was captured by sequencing in a study of T-cell reconstitution after alpha-beta-depleted transplantation in children listed by TCRdb under 2016. Background for the entire study: Using TCR repertoire profiling, the study quantitatively followed how T-cell immune reconstitution unfolded in children after TCRalphabeta/CD19-depleted allogeneic hematopoietic cell transplantation. Study-wide findings and limitations: In some patients, high TCRbeta diversity at day 60 was attributed to recipient T cells and intrathymic progenitors that had survived conditioning. The apparently early recovery of alphabetaT-cell counts about two months after transplant reportedly depended on only several hundred rapidly expanded clones that came from non-depleted graft cells. Over subsequent months, a decline in hyperexpanded clone frequencies was noted, and after one year, T-cell counts and TCRbeta diversity were mostly ascribed to newly produced T cells.

Trimming removed 2 bases from V and 3 bases from J, leaving 16 bases between the germline ends. Counted from cysteine to phenylalanine, this CDR3 has 16 amino acids. Kept here is only the CDR3 DNA, which spans 48 bases and is read in frame from base 1. Libraries were prepared through PCR. The sequencing machine was an Illumina HiSeq 2500. To normalize quantification of the TCRbeta repertoire, the TCR libraries were built with molecular barcoding that relied on unique molecular identifiers. TCRdb itself trimmed the public reads at Q25 with fastp, ran MiXCR and retained productive beta chains. Every CDR3 protein is listed once, alongside the most common genes and DNA of its rows. For this sample there are about 300,000 distinct CDR3 sequences; around 7.3% appear just once. The ten most abundant clones make up about 9.3% of the sample. The meaning of the sample's treatment or condition label: allogeneic hematopoietic cell transplantation with graft depleted of TCRalphabeta T cells and CD19 B cells. TCRalphabeta/CD19-depleted allogeneic hematopoietic cell grafts were given to the transplant recipients, all of whom were children.

This clonotype appeared many times. Its antigen remains unidentified. The sample holds no much larger clone one base away, and base qualities are not on file. The chain uses TRBV12-3 or TRBV12-4 and TRBJ1-1; a confident D gene designation cannot be given. This receptor was obtained from a female patient aged 2-15 years who had a stem cell transplant for Fanconi anemia, so the T cells may come from the graft donor. The sequencing used peripheral blood, collected 360 days after TCRalphabeta/CD19-depleted stem cell transplant. At the DNA level, the sequence is TGTGCCAGCAGTTTACGGCTCGCAGTATCGGACACTGAAGCTTTCTTT. Its protein reads: CASSLRLAVSDTEAFF.